This entry lists 19 T cell receptor beta chains sequenced from one sample in a study of cytomegalovirus exposure and HLA in healthy donors. The primer mix had 60 Vbeta and 13 Jbeta primers. Generated by immunoSEQ multiplex PCR, the TCRdb table keeps only in-frame clones and is missing some. The data hold some 170,000 clones, with around 81% observed a single time. The material sequenced was PBMCs. All receptors come from a woman between 50 and 59 years old in good health and CMV-seronegative.

The CDR3 spells CASSGGGWGANVLTF. The CDR3 nucleotides are TGTGCCAGCAGCGGCGGGGGGTGGGGGGCCAACGTCCTGACTTTC. This chain joins TRBV9 and TRBJ2-6; 8 positions match TRBD2. V lost 3 bases and J lost 4; bases outside the gene matches: 3. CDR1 is SGDLS, CDR2 YYNGEE, per germline. CDR3 length: 15 residues. Filled out from reference TRBV9 and TRBJ2-6, the complete variable domain reads DSGVTQTPKHLITATGQRVTLRCSPRSGDLSVYWYQQSLDQGLQFLIQYYNGEERAKGNILERFSAQQFPDLHSELNLSSLELGDSALYFCASSGGGWGANVLTFGAGSRLTVL.

The V gene is TRBV19, the J gene TRBJ2-1; 10 nucleotides match TRBD2. Trimming removed 2 bases from V and 8 bases from J; junction bases left unmatched: 6. Germline CDR1 and CDR2: LNHDA and SQIVND (reference sequence). The CDR3 totals 15 residues. The CDR3 spells CASSIQRGGWYEQFF. CDR3 DNA: TGTGCCAGTAGTATACAGCGGGGGGGCTGGTATGAGCAGTTCTTC.

This clone was seen a few times. Other nucleotide sequences from this sample produce the same CDR3. The V call is TRBV5-1, the J call TRBJ2-2; TRBD1 matches 7 bases. CDR3 length: 15 amino acids. V lost 0 bases and J lost 4; bases outside the gene matches: 3. Germline CDR1 SGHRS, CDR2 YFSETQ. In DNA, the CDR3 is TGCGCCAGCAGCTTGGGACAGGGCGGCACCGGGGAGCTGTTTTTT. It yields the protein CASSLGQGGTGELFF.

V and J are TRBV6-5 and TRBJ2-7; TRBD1 agrees at 9 bases. CDR3 length: 15 amino acids. Germline V lookup: CDR1 MNHEY, CDR2 SVGAGI. V shed 6 bases, J shed 6 bases, and the junction held 12 bases outside the gene matches. The CDR3 bases are TGTGCCAGCAGGTCACAGGGGGCGGGATCGGGCGAGCAGTACTTC. Translating gives CASRSQGAGSGEQYF.

The V and J genes are TRBV28 and TRBJ1-2; D unresolved. This CDR3 region has 15 residues. Germline V gene data show CDR1 as MDHEN and CDR2 as SYDVKM. V was pared by 3 bases and J by 6 bases, with 17 bases between. The CDR3 nucleotides are TGTGCCAGCAGTTTCATACTTGGACTTGCTCATGGCTACACCTTC. This translates into CASSFILGLAHGYTF.

The chain joins TRBV6-4 to TRBJ1-1, with D maybe TRBD1 (5 bases). V gave up 7 bases and J gave up 4 bases, with 16 bases separating them. Germline-derived CDR1 and CDR2 are MRHNA and SNTAGT. CDR3 length equals 14 residues. DNA of the CDR3: TGTGCCAGCACCCTAGGAGGGGTGAGCACTGAAGCTTTCTTT. It specifies CASTLGGVSTEAFF.

This clone was observed a handful of times. The chain joins TRBV9 to TRBJ1-5; D is undetermined. Germline CDR1 SGDLS, CDR2 YYNGEE. V was trimmed by 1 base and J by 2 bases, leaving 7 bases between them. The CDR3 totals 14 residues. The CDR3 DNA reads TGTGCCAGCAGCGTATCCGGGGGCAATCAGCCCCAGCATTTT. This gives the protein CASSVSGGNQPQHF.

J is TRBJ2-3 and V is TRBV10-2, with D perhaps matching TRBD2 (6 bases). There are 16 residues in the CDR3. Trimming removed 0 bases from V and 0 bases from J, with 10 bases in between. Germline loops: CDR1 WSHSY, CDR2 SAAADI. CDR3 protein: CASSESRGTSTDTQYF. Written as DNA, the CDR3 is TGCGCCAGCAGTGAGTCGCGGGGTACAAGCACAGATACGCAGTATTTT.

The rearrangement uses TRBV7-2 and TRBJ1-5, with D maybe TRBD1 (5 bases). The V end lost 5 bases, the J end lost 7 bases, and 15 bases lay between the germline ends. Germline CDR1 SGHTA, CDR2 FQGNSA. The CDR3 sequence is 14 residues long. CDR3 sequence reads: CASSPTGAGQPQHF. The DNA for the CDR3 is TGTGCCAGCAGCCCGACTGGGGCGGGACAGCCCCAGCATTTT.

This clone was observed a handful of times. The chain is built from TRBV2 and TRBJ1-5; D not certain. Germline V gene sequence: CDR1 SNHLY, CDR2 FYNNEI. V was pared by 7 bases and J by 2 bases, with 12 bases between. CDR3 size: 14 residues. CDR3 sequence (DNA): TGTGCCAGCACCAAAGGGAGGGGCAATCAGCCCCAGCATTTT. It translates to CASTKGRGNQPQHF.

This clone has a single count. This sequence joins TRBV29-1 and TRBJ2-2; TRBD2 agrees at 10 bases. The CDR3 has 15 amino acids. V shed 6 bases and J 4 bases; nucleotides not matched to a gene: 8. Germline lookup yields CDR1 SQVTM and CDR2 ANQGSEA. The chain's CDR3 is CSVELAGPSTGELFF. The CDR3 DNA reads as TGCAGCGTCGAACTAGCGGGACCGTCCACCGGGGAGCTGTTTTTT.

The V gene is TRBV6-5, the J gene TRBJ2-7; D is perhaps TRBD2 (6 bases). This CDR3 spans 13 amino acids. The V and J ends lost 5 bases and 3 bases respectively, with 11 bases between them. Germline lookup yields CDR1 MNHEY and CDR2 SVGAGI. In DNA form, the CDR3 reads TGTGCCAGCAGTAGCCCGACTAGCTACGAGCAGTACTTC. The encoded protein is CASSSPTSYEQYF.

The chain is built from TRBV19 and TRBJ1-1; 7 nucleotides align to TRBD1. CDR1 is LNHDA, CDR2 SQIVND, per germline (reference sequence). This CDR3 contains 14 residues. The J segment lost 5 bases and the V segment lost 5 bases, leaving 8 bases of the junction unmatched. CDR3 bases: TGTGCCAGTAGTTTCCACAGGGGCGAAACTGAAGCTTTCTTT. Translating gives CASSFHRGETEAFF.

V and J are TRBV11-2 and TRBJ1-1, with TRBD1 as a possible D gene (6 bases). V dropped 5 bases and J dropped 6 bases, with 13 bases sitting between them. The CDR3 is made up of 13 amino acids. Germline V gene lookup returns CDR1 SGHAT and CDR2 FQNNGV. The CDR3 spells CASSQTGYSEAFF. CDR3 coding DNA: TGTGCCAGCAGCCAAACAGGGTACTCTGAAGCTTTCTTT.

The chain recombines TRBV5-6 with TRBJ2-3; 9 nucleotides line up with TRBD1. The V and J ends lost 2 bases and 2 bases, in that order; junction bases with no gene match: 9. CDR1 and CDR2 from the germline V gene are SGHDT and YYEEEE. This CDR3 is built from 17 residues. CDR3 DNA sequence: TGTGCCAGCAGCTTTTTCCGGGACAGGGCCTACACAGATACGCAGTATTTT. Translating gives CASSFFRDRAYTDTQYF.

The genes are TRBV5-4 and TRBJ2-2, with TRBD2 matching over 10 bases. The CDR3 consists of 17 residues. J was trimmed by 2 bases and V by 0 bases; bases with no gene match: 4. The germline gives CDR1 SGHNT, CDR2 YYREEE (reference sequence). The CDR3 reads CASSLGASGGNTGELFF. CDR3 in DNA: TGTGCCAGCAGCTTGGGGGCTAGCGGGGGAAACACCGGGGAGCTGTTTTTT. Using reference TRBV5-4 and TRBJ2-2 for the parts outside the CDR3, the full variable domain is ETGVTQSPTHLIKTRGQQVTLRCSSQSGHNTVSWYQQALGQGPQFIFQYYREEENGRGNFPPRFSGLQFPNYSSELNVNALELDDSALYLCASSLGASGGNTGELFFGEGSRLTVL.

The gene calls are TRBV27 and TRBJ1-2, with 10 bases that match TRBD1. V was clipped by 5 bases and J by 4 bases; unmatched bases: 10. The length of the CDR3 is 16 residues. Germline V CDR1 and CDR2: MNHEY, SMNVEV (reference sequence). CDR3 DNA: TGTGCCAGCAGTGATGGAGACAGGGGGCCTCTCTATGGCTACACCTTC. Translated: CASSDGDRGPLYGYTF.

The chain is built from TRBV9 and TRBJ2-7; maybe TRBD1 (6 bases). This CDR3 is 14 amino acids long. V was pared by 3 bases and J by 1 base, with 11 bases between. Germline V lookup: CDR1 SGDLS, CDR2 YYNGEE. The CDR3 sequence: CASSADRSSYEQYF. CDR3 sequence (DNA): TGTGCCAGCAGCGCGGACAGATCTTCCTACGAGCAGTACTTC.

The J gene is TRBJ1-2, the V gene TRBV5-4, with D unresolved. The germline V and J ends were trimmed by 0 bases and 5 bases, with 11 bases remaining between them. The CDR3 runs 14 residues. Germline CDR1 is SGHNT and CDR2 is YYREEE (reference sequence). The CDR3, as DNA: TGTGCCAGCAGCTTGGACGGGGAGGTTTATGGCTACACCTTC. It yields the protein CASSLDGEVYGYTF.